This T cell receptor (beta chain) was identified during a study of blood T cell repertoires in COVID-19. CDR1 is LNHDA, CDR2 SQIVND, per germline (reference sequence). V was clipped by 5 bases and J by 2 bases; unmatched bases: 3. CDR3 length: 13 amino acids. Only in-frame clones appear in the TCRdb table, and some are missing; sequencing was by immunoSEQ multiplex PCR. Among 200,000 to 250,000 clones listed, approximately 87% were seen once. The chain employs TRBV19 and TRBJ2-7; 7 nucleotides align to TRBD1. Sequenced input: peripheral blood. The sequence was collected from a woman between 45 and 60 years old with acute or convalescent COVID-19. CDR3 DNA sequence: TGTGCCAGTAGTCAAGACAGGGCCTACGAGCAGTACTTC. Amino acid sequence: CASSQDRAYEQYF.